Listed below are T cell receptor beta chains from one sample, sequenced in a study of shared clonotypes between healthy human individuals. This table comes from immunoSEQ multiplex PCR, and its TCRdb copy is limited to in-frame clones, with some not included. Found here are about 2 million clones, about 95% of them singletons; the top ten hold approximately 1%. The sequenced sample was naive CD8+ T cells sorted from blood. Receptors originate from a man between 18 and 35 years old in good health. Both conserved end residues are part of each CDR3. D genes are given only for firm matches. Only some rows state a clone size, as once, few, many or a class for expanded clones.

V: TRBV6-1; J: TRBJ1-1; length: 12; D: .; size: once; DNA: TGTGCCAGCATAGGAGGGGGTACTGAAGCTTTCTTT; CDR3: CASIGGGTEAFF
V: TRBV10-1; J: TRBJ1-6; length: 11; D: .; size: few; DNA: TGCGCCAGCAGTGAGCGGGTACCCCTCCACTTT; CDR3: CASSERVPLHF
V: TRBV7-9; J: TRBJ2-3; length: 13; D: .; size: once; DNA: TGTGCCAGCAGCTTAAAGGGCACAGATACGCAGTATTTT; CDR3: CASSLKGTDTQYF
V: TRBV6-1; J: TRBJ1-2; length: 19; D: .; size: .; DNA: TGTGCCAGCAGTGAACCCCCTGGGGCAGGGCGTACCTCAGTCTATGGCTACACCTTC; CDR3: CASSEPPGAGRTSVYGYTF
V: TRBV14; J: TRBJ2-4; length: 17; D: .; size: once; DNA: TGTGCCAGCAGCCAGCCCCCTGTCGGATCCGGCAAAAACATTCAGTACTTC; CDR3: CASSQPPVGSGKNIQYF
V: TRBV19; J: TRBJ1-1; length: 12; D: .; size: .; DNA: TGTGCCAGCGGAGGGGGAGGTACTGAAGCTTTCTTT; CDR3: CASGGGGTEAFF
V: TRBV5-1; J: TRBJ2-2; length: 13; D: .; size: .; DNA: TGCGCCAGCAGCTTGTTTCGGTCCGGGGAGCTGTTTTTT; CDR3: CASSLFRSGELFF
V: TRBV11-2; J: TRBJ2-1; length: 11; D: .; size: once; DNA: TGTGCCAGCAGCTTATATGGTGAGCAGTTCTTC; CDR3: CASSLYGEQFF
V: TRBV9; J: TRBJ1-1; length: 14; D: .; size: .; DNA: TGTGCCAGCAGCGTAGTGTGGGATGTCACTGAAGCTTTCTTT; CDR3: CASSVVWDVTEAFF
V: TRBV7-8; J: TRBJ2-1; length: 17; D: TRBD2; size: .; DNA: TGTGCCAGCAGCTTAGGGCTAGCGGGGGCCTTGGGACATGAGCAGTTCTTC; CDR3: CASSLGLAGALGHEQFF
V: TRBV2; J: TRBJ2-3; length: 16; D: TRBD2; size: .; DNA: TGTGCCAGCAACCGGCGACTAGCACGAGGCACAGATACGCAGTATTTT; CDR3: CASNRRLARGTDTQYF
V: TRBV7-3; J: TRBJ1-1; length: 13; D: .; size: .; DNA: TGTGCCAGCAGCTCGACACTGAACACTGAAGCTTTCTTT; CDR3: CASSSTLNTEAFF
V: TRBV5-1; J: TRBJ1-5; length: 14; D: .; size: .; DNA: TGCGCCAGCAGCTTGGCCCCTACTGCTCAGCCCCAGCATTTT; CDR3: CASSLAPTAQPQHF
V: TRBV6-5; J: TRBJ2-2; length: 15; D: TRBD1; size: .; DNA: TGTGCCAGCAGTTACAGGACAGGGGGTAACGGGGAGCTGTTTTTT; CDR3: CASSYRTGGNGELFF
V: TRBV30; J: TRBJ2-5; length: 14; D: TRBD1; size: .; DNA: TGTGCCTGGACGGGGACAGGGGAGGAAGAGACCCAGTACTTC; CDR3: CAWTGTGEEETQYF
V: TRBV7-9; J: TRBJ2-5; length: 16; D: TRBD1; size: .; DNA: TGTGCCAGCAGCTTAGCCCCGACAGGGTTTCGTGAGACCCAGTACTTC; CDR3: CASSLAPTGFRETQYF
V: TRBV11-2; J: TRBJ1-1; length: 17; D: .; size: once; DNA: TGTGCCAGCAGCCCCGAACCCTGGACGGAGTTGAACACTGAAGCTTTCTTT; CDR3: CASSPEPWTELNTEAFF
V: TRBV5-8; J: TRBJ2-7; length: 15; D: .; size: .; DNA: TGTGCCAGCAGCTTGGATGGGGGAACCCTCTACGAGCAGTACTTC; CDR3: CASSLDGGTLYEQYF
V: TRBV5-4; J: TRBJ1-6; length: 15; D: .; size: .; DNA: TGTGCCAGCAGCTCAGTCGGAGGATATAATTCACCCCTCCACTTT; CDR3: CASSSVGGYNSPLHF
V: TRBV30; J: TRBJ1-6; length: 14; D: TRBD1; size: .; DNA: TGTGCCTGGAGCGCCGGGACAGATTATTCACCCCTCCACTTT; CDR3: CAWSAGTDYSPLHF
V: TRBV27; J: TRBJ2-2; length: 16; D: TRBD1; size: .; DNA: TGTGCCAGCAGTTTACTGACAGGGCCGGCCACCGGGGAGCTGTTTTTT; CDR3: CASSLLTGPATGELFF
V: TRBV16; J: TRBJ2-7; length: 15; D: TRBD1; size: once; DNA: TGTGCCAGCAGCCAAGGCGGGACAGGGGGCTACGAGCAGTACTTC; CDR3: CASSQGGTGGYEQYF
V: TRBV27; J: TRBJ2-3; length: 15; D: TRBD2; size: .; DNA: TGTGCCAGCAGTTGGACTAGCGGGAGCACAGATACGCAGTATTTT; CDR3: CASSWTSGSTDTQYF
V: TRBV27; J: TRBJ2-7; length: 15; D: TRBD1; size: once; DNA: TGTGCCAGCAGTTTCACGGGACAGGACTCCTACGAGCAGTACTTC; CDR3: CASSFTGQDSYEQYF
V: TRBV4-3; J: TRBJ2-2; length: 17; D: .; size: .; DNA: TGCGCCAGCAGCCAAGATGGGGAGGGGGCGAACACCGGGGAGCTGTTTTTT; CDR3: CASSQDGEGANTGELFF
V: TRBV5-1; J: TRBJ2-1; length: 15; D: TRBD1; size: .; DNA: TGCGCCAGCAGCTTGGAACAGGGGGCTTACAATGAGCAGTTCTTC; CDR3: CASSLEQGAYNEQFF
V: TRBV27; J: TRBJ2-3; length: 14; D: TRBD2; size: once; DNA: TGTGCCAGCAGTTTAATCAGGGAGGGAGATACGCAGTATTTT; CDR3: CASSLIREGDTQYF
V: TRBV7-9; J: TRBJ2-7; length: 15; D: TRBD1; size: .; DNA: TGTGCCAGCAGCTCCCAAAGACAGGGGTCCTACGAGCAGTACTTC; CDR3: CASSSQRQGSYEQYF
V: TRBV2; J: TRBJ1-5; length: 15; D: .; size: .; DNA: TGTGCCAGCAGTCTTTCCCCGACAGGCAATCAGCCCCAGCATTTT; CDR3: CASSLSPTGNQPQHF
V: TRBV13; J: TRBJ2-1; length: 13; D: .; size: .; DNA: TGTGCCATCACAGGGGGGGCCGGAAATGAGCAGTTCTTC; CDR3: CAITGGAGNEQFF
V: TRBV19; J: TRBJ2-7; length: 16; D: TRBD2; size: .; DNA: TGTGCCAGTAGTATGGACCTGGCTAGCGGGATCTACGAGCAGTACTTC; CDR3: CASSMDLASGIYEQYF
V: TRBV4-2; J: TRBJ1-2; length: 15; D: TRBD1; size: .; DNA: TGTGCCAGCAGCCAGACAGGGACCGAGTTATTTGGCTACACCTTC; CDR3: CASSQTGTELFGYTF
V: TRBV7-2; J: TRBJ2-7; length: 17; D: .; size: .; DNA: TGTGCCAGCAGCTCCTTAGGGGGGGGAAGTATGGGCTACGAGCAGTACTTC; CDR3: CASSSLGGGSMGYEQYF
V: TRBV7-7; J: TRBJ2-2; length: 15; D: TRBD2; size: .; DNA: TGTGCTAGCAGCTTATCTAGCGGGAGCACCGGGGAGCTGTTTTTT; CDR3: CASSLSSGSTGELFF
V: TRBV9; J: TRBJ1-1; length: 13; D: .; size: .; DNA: TGTGCCAGCAGCGTAGACTGGGGTTCTGAAGCTTTCTTT; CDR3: CASSVDWGSEAFF
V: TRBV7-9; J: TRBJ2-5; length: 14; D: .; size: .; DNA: TGTGCCAGCAGCTTAGTAGGCAATCAAGAGACCCAGTACTTC; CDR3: CASSLVGNQETQYF
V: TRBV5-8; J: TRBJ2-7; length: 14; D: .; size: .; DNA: TGTGCCAGCAGCTTGGACGGGGGATCCGGCGAGCAGTACTTC; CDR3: CASSLDGGSGEQYF
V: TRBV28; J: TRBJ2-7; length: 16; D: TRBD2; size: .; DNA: TGTGCCAGCAGTTTGGAACTAGCGGGAGGGGACTACGAGCAGTACTTC; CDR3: CASSLELAGGDYEQYF
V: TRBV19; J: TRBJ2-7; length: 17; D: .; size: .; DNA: TGTGCCGGTCGAGTCCCGTCCGCCTGGTGGAATACCTACGAGCAGTACTTC; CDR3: CAGRVPSAWWNTYEQYF
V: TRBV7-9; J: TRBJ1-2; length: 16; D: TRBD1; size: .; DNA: TGTGCCAGCACCCTTACAGGGGGGTTTACTAACTATGGCTACACCTTC; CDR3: CASTLTGGFTNYGYTF
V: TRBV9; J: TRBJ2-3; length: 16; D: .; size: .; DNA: TGTGCCAGCAGCGTAGATGAGGGAGGCAGCACAGATACGCAGTATTTT; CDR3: CASSVDEGGSTDTQYF
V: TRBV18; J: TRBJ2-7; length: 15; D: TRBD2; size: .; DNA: TGTGCCAGCTCACCAGGGGGGGTTTGGGCCTACGAGCAGTACTTC; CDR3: CASSPGGVWAYEQYF
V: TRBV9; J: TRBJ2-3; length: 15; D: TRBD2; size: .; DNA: TGTGCCAGCAGCGCTGGGACTACGGTGCGGGATACGCAGTATTTT; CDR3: CASSAGTTVRDTQYF
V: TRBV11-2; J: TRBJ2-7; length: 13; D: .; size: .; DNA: TGTGCCAGCAGCTTCGGCGACTCCTACGAGCAGTACTTC; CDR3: CASSFGDSYEQYF
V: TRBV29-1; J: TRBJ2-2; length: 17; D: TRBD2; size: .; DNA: TGCAGCGTTGAAGTCTCCGGGACTAGCGGGAGAACCGGGGAGCTGTTTTTT; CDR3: CSVEVSGTSGRTGELFF
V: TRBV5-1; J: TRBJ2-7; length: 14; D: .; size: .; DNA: TGCGCCAGCAGCTTGGCCTCAGGGGAGAGTGAGCAGTACTTC; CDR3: CASSLASGESEQYF